This TCR beta chain is drawn from a study of T cell repertoires in cytomegalovirus infection. This clonotype was counted between two and nine times. CDR1 SGHDT and CDR2 YYEEEE come from the germline V gene. The CDR3 has 15 amino acids. The V and J ends lost 4 bases and 3 bases, in that order; junction bases with no gene match: 6. From the reads, TCRdb called clonotypes with MiXCR, one entry per CDR3 protein. The sample records 400,000 or so distinct CDR3 sequences, roughly 18% being singletons. The material sequenced was PBMCs. The J gene is TRBJ2-7, the V gene TRBV5-6; 11 bases line up with TRBD2. The receptor was isolated from a human donor in good health (CMV status not recorded). Some clones in this sample may be carry-over from other donors' samples. CDR3 residues: CASSPAGLADYEQYF. The CDR3 DNA sequence: TGTGCCAGCAGCCCGGCGGGACTAGCGGACTACGAGCAGTACTTC.